Each of the 4 T cell receptor beta chains below was sequenced from the same sample in a study of CD8 T cells in ankylosing spondylitis. A single record per CDR3 protein comes from TCRdb applying MiXCR to the 5' RACE reads. The sample gives around 280,000 distinct CDR3 sequences, around 19% of which show up once; about 8.2% is in the top ten. The sequenced material came from blood, either unsorted or a sorted T cell fraction (not recorded which). The receptors were sampled from a male donor with ankylosing spondylitis or in good health (not recorded which).

This clonotype was counted many times. The chain couples TRBV7-3 to TRBJ2-3, with 12 nucleotides matching TRBD2. The CDR3 runs to 16 residues. Germline V gene data show CDR1 as SGHTA and CDR2 as FQGTGA. V lost 5 bases, J lost 8 bases, and 11 bases stayed unmatched. The CDR3 region is CASSLLAGGPDGTQYF. Written as DNA, the CDR3 is TGTGCCAGCAGCCTTCTAGCGGGAGGGCCGGATGGTACGCAGTATTTT. Looking up the rest from reference TRBV7-3 and TRBJ2-3 gives the full variable domain: GAGVSQTPSNKVTEKGKYVELRCDPISGHTALYWYRQSLGQGPEFLIYFQGTGAADDSGLPNDRFFAVRPEGSVSTLKIQRTERGDSAVYLCASSLLAGGPDGTQYFGPGTRLTVL.

The genes are TRBV18 and TRBJ2-3; weak D call: TRBD2 (5 bases). Trimming shortened V by 6 bases and J by 6 bases, and 13 bases separated the two germline ends. CDR1 and CDR2 (germline): KGHSH, LQKENI. The CDR3 totals 13 residues. The CDR3 spells CASSPELGDTQYF. DNA of the CDR3: TGTGCCAGCTCCCCCGAACTAGGGGATACGCAGTATTTT.

The chain joins TRBV14 to TRBJ2-1; D ambiguous. CDR1 and CDR2 from the germline V gene are SGHDN and FVKESK. Trimming removed 3 bases from V and 9 bases from J, with 9 bases in between. This CDR3 comprises 12 residues. Here the CDR3 DNA reads TGTGCCAGCAGCCATTCCAATGGTGAGCAGTTCTTC. It is translated as CASSHSNGEQFF.

The chain employs TRBV5-1 and TRBJ1-1; D is ambiguous. Germline V gene lookup returns CDR1 SGHRS and CDR2 YFSETQ. The CDR3 is made up of 13 amino acids. Between the trimmed V and J ends, which lost 5 bases and 5 bases, there was a span of 13 bases. The CDR3 region is CASSLWTGTEAFF. The CDR3 DNA reads as TGCGCCAGCAGTTTGTGGACGGGGACTGAAGCTTTCTTT.